One TCR beta chain is described in this entry. No antigen is known for it. These data originate in a study of cytomegalovirus exposure and HLA in healthy donors. Notes on the study in general: Fewer N-insertions than the roughly 700-donor mean were reportedly shown by an Asian-associated ancestry cluster in a later analysis.

The PCR used 60 Vbeta and 13 Jbeta primers. Using immunoSEQ multiplex PCR, the repertoire was profiled, and TCRdb retains in-frame clones only, with some absent. The table lists some 200,000 clones, about 77% of them singletons, with 2.9% in the top ten. V was clipped by 2 bases and J by 0 bases, with 8 bases between them. Germline V gene data show CDR1 as MDHEN and CDR2 as SYDVKM. CDR3 size: 14 residues. The specimen sequenced was PBMCs. This sequence joins TRBV28 and TRBJ2-7; unclear D gene. The TCR was taken from a woman aged 30 to 39 in good health and CMV-seronegative. The DNA for the CDR3 is TGTGCCAGCAGTTTAATGGGCGTCTCCTACGAGCAGTACTTC. Residues: CASSLMGVSYEQYF.